What follows are 8 T cell receptor beta chains derived from one specimen sequenced in a study of T cells in Graves' hyperthyroidism and ophthalmopathy. Regions amplified from RNA transcripts were the TCR beta CDR3 regions. When the TCR CDR3 underwent first-round RT-PCR, the HTBI primer set was used. TCRdb reprocessed the multiplex PCR reads via MiXCR and lists one record per CDR3 protein. The table records 45,000 to 60,000 distinct CDR3 sequences, about 50% of them present only once. Sequencing was done on a sample of blood. Every receptor here comes from a woman aged 30 to 39 with Graves' ophthalmopathy.

The chain links TRBV9 to TRBJ2-7, with TRBD2 matching 14 bases. Trimming removed 3 bases from V and 5 bases from J; junction bases left unmatched: 7. CDR3 length: 16 amino acids. CDR1 is SGDLS and CDR2 is YYNGEE in the germline V gene. CDR3 in amino acids: CASSGSTSGRVHEQYF. CDR3 bases: TGTGCCAGCAGCGGGTCGACTAGCGGGAGGGTCCACGAGCAGTACTTC.

This clonotype has ten or more counts. V and J are TRBV5-4 and TRBJ2-7, with 8 bases lining up with TRBD1. From germline, CDR1 is SGHNT and CDR2 YYREEE (reference sequence). The CDR3 is 14 amino acids. Trimming took 4 bases from V and 5 from J; bases not matched to a gene: 8. The CDR3 DNA reads as TGTGCCAGCAGCCAGGACAGGGTTGCCCACGAGCAGTACTTC. Translation gives CASSQDRVAHEQYF.

J is TRBJ1-4 and V is TRBV7-8; D is ambiguous. The CDR3 is made up of 15 amino acids. CDR1 is SGHVS, CDR2 FQNEAQ, per germline. The V end lost 3 bases, the J end lost 8 bases, and 16 bases lay between the germline ends. CDR3 DNA: TGTGCCAGCAGCTTCGGCCCGCGGGTGAGGGAAAAACTGTTTTTT. This gives the protein CASSFGPRVREKLFF.

This clonotype was detected many times. The rearrangement links TRBV7-9 to TRBJ2-4; 13 bases fit TRBD2. The CDR3 is 20 amino acids. V lost 1 base, J lost 0 bases, and 9 bases stayed unmatched. Germline V gene data show CDR1 as SEHNR and CDR2 as FQNEAQ (reference sequence). In nucleotides, the CDR3 is TGTGCCAGCAGCTTAGAGGTTGGGACTAGCGGGAAATTAGCCAAAAACATTCAGTACTTC. It specifies CASSLEVGTSGKLAKNIQYF.

On this clonotype itself: It may be a read error: a sequence one base away is much more abundant. The rearrangement joins TRBV30 to TRBJ1-1, with D unclear. With 2 bases removed from V and 3 bases from J, the gap between germline ends came to 10 bases. Germline assignment: CDR1 GTSNPN and CDR2 SVGIG (reference sequence). The CDR3 has 13 residues. DNA for the CDR3: TGTGCCTGGAGTATAAGGGCGGACACTGAAGCTTTCTTT. Translated, it gives CAWSIRADTEAFF. The full variable domain, with the rest looked up from reference TRBV30 and TRBJ1-1, is SQTIHQWPATLVQPVGSPLSLECTVEGTSNPNLYWYRQAAGRGLQLLFYSVGIGQISSEVPQNLSASRPQDRQFILSSKKLLLSDSGFYLCAWSIRADTEAFFGQGTRLTVV.

This chain joins TRBV2 and TRBJ1-4; 9 positions match TRBD1. CDR1 is SNHLY, CDR2 FYNNEI, per germline. V gave up 2 bases and J gave up 7 bases; unmatched junction bases: 8. CDR3 length equals 16 residues. The DNA of the CDR3 is TGTGCCAGCAGTGAACTGGGACAGGGTTGTTCTGAAAAACTGTTTTTT. Its translation: CASSELGQGCSEKLFF.

In this sample, this clonotype turned up many times. This rearrangement joins TRBV6-6 to TRBJ2-7; D perhaps matches TRBD1 (7 bases). Per germline, CDR1 MNHNY and CDR2 SVGAGI (reference sequence). This CDR3 is 14 amino acids long. V was trimmed by 7 bases and J by 2 bases, leaving 15 bases between them. The CDR3 DNA reads TGTGCCAGCATTCAGGGGGGCTGGGCCTACGAGCAGTACTTC. Translating it yields CASIQGGWAYEQYF.

A remark on this clonotype: Mismatch with germline at one junction end may stem from a read error. The chain uses TRBV19 and TRBJ2-1; the D gene could be TRBD1 or TRBD2 (5 bases each). CDR1 is LNHDA, CDR2 SQIVND, per germline (reference sequence). This CDR3 region has 14 residues. The DNA of the CDR3 is TGTGCCAGTAGTAGGCATGGGGGTGCCGAGGAGCTGTTCTTC. It yields the protein CASSRHGGAEELFF.